These T cell receptor beta chains were read from a single sample in a study of CD4+ T cells in melanoma. Profiled with immunoSEQ multiplex PCR; TCRdb holds only in-frame clones, not every one. The sample shows about 50,000 clones, about 91% of them seen only once. The specimen was peripheral blood. The origin of the receptors is a human donor with melanoma. The CDR3 runs from the conserved cysteine through the conserved F or W. The D gene is left open where the match is weak. Clone sizes are given selectively: once, few, many, or a class where the clone is expanded.

cdr3_nt,cdr3_aa,v_call,d_call,clone_size,j_call
TGTGCCACCCTACAAGGCAAATCTGGAAACACCATATATTTT,CATLQGKSGNTIYF,TRBV10-3,-,once,TRBJ1-3
TGTGCCAGCAGTTTATCCCGGGACAGTGAAAAACTGTTTTTT,CASSLSRDSEKLFF,TRBV27,TRBD1,-,TRBJ1-4
TGTGCCAGTTTACTTCAGCCAGGGTCATCCGGCACTGAAGCTTTCTTT,CASLLQPGSSGTEAFF,TRBV19,-,-,TRBJ1-1
TGTGCCAGCAGCACCATCGGGACAGGGGACAATTCACCCCTCCACTTT,CASSTIGTGDNSPLHF,TRBV28,TRBD1,-,TRBJ1-6
TGTGCCAGCAGCTTAGAGTGGGAGGGCCCCGGGGAGCTGTTTTTT,CASSLEWEGPGELFF,TRBV7-2,TRBD2,-,TRBJ2-2
TGTGCCAGCAATCGGCAGGGCCTAGATGAGCAGTTCTTC,CASNRQGLDEQFF,TRBV28,-,-,TRBJ2-1
TGCGCCAGCAGCCAAGATCTCCGGGACAGGGTTACCGAGCAGTACTTC,CASSQDLRDRVTEQYF,TRBV4-1,TRBD1,-,TRBJ2-7
TGTGCCAGCAGCCCACGACAGGGCGGGGGTGAAAAACTGTTTTTT,CASSPRQGGGEKLFF,TRBV7-2,TRBD1,few,TRBJ1-4
TGTGCCAGCACGGTGGAGAGCGCGAAGACCCAGTACTTC,CASTVESAKTQYF,TRBV28,-,-,TRBJ2-5
TGTGCCAGCAGGGCAGGTAATCAGCCCCAGCATTTT,CASRAGNQPQHF,TRBV27,-,-,TRBJ1-5
TGTGCCAGCAGTTACATGGGAGACTCTGGAAACACCATATATTTT,CASSYMGDSGNTIYF,TRBV6-6,-,-,TRBJ1-3
TGCAGCGTTGACGGCGGCGTAGCCGTTCGGGAGACCCAGTACTTC,CSVDGGVAVRETQYF,TRBV29-1,-,few,TRBJ2-5
TGTGCCATCAGTGACCAGGGCACAGATACGCAGTATTTT,CAISDQGTDTQYF,TRBV10-3,-,-,TRBJ2-3
TGCGCCAGCAGTGGAGCCTCCTACGAGCAGTACTTC,CASSGASYEQYF,TRBV5-1,-,-,TRBJ2-7
TGTGCCAGCAGCGTAGAGTGGTGGGATGGCTACACCTTC,CASSVEWWDGYTF,TRBV9,-,-,TRBJ1-2
TGTGCCAGTAACGGGTGGGAGGGCGGCCAGCCCCAGCATTTT,CASNGWEGGQPQHF,TRBV19,-,-,TRBJ1-5
TGTGCCAGCAGTGAGCTAGACAGGACCTACGAGCAGTACTTC,CASSELDRTYEQYF,TRBV6-1,-,-,TRBJ2-7
TGTGCCAGCACTACTTACAGGGAAAACACTGAAGCTTTCTTT,CASTTYRENTEAFF,TRBV6-5,-,-,TRBJ1-1
TGTGCCAGCAGCTCCCGGGGGGTCGGGGCAGATACGCAGTATTTT,CASSSRGVGADTQYF,TRBV5-4,TRBD2,-,TRBJ2-3
TGCGCCAGCAGCTTCCCGACTAGTCAGAATGAGCAGTTCTTC,CASSFPTSQNEQFF,TRBV5-1,-,-,TRBJ2-1
TGTGCCAGCACAACTCCCATGTCCGAGCAGTACTTC,CASTTPMSEQYF,TRBV28,-,-,TRBJ2-7
TGTGCCAGCTCACCACCGGGAGCGGCCACAGATACGCAGTATTTT,CASSPPGAATDTQYF,TRBV18,-,-,TRBJ2-3
TGCAGTGTTGAATCCGGGTCTAGCTCCTACGAGCAGTACTTC,CSVESGSSSYEQYF,TRBV29-1,-,-,TRBJ2-7
TGTGCCAGCATACCGACAGAGGAAGCTTTCTTT,CASIPTEEAFF,TRBV27,-,-,TRBJ1-1
TGTGCCAGCAGCTTGAGCGGGAGCTCCTACAATGAGCAGTTCTTC,CASSLSGSSYNEQFF,TRBV7-9,TRBD2,-,TRBJ2-1
TGCAGCGTTGGAGGGGGGGAGATCTACGAGCAGTACTTC,CSVGGGEIYEQYF,TRBV29-1,-,-,TRBJ2-7
TGTGCCAGCTCACCAGCCGACACTGAAGCTTTCTTT,CASSPADTEAFF,TRBV18,-,-,TRBJ1-1
TGCAGCGTTGAGTCGATCCAGAGTGGAGCTTTCTTT,CSVESIQSGAFF,TRBV29-1,-,-,TRBJ1-1
TGTGCCAGCAGCTTGGCTACAGGGAACTATGGCTACACCTTC,CASSLATGNYGYTF,TRBV5-6,-,-,TRBJ1-2
TGTGCCAGCAGCGTAGAGGGGGGCTCCTACAATGAGCAGTTCTTC,CASSVEGGSYNEQFF,TRBV9,-,-,TRBJ2-1
TGTGCCAGCTCGAGACAGGGGACCTACGAGCAGTACTTC,CASSRQGTYEQYF,TRBV6-1,TRBD1,-,TRBJ2-7
TGTGCCAGTATTTCGACGGGAGAAGAGACCCAGTACTTC,CASISTGEETQYF,TRBV19,-,-,TRBJ2-5
TGTGCCAGCAACCTGGACGGGGGGCGAGAGACCCAGTACTTC,CASNLDGGRETQYF,TRBV7-6,-,-,TRBJ2-5
TGTGCCAGCAGTTCCCATCCGAGCAATCAGCCCCAGCATTTT,CASSSHPSNQPQHF,TRBV27,-,-,TRBJ1-5
TGTGCCATCAGTGCTCCCCCTAGCGGGGGGAATACCGGGGAGCTGTTTTTT,CAISAPPSGGNTGELFF,TRBV10-3,TRBD2,-,TRBJ2-2
TGTGCCAGCAGCAGACAGGTGAACGCTGAAGCTTTCTTT,CASSRQVNAEAFF,TRBV5-4,-,-,TRBJ1-1
TGTGCCAGCAGTTACAGGCAGGGGGGCACCGGGGAGCTGTTTTTT,CASSYRQGGTGELFF,TRBV6-5,-,-,TRBJ2-2
TGTGCCTGGAACAATAACGGGGGTGAAGCTTTCTTT,CAWNNNGGEAFF,TRBV30,-,-,TRBJ1-1
TGTGCCAGCAGCCGGACTGGAAACACCATATATTTT,CASSRTGNTIYF,TRBV28,-,-,TRBJ1-3
TGTGCCAGCAGTTCCGGACAGGGGGCATCTGGAAACACCATATATTTT,CASSSGQGASGNTIYF,TRBV28,TRBD1,once,TRBJ1-3
TGCGCCAGCAGCCAAGTTAGGCCCCGGGGGACAGGTGGGACTGAAGCTTTCTTT,CASSQVRPRGTGGTEAFF,TRBV4-1,TRBD1,-,TRBJ1-1
TGTGCCAGCAGCTTAGCCGGGAACAATGAGCAGTTCTTC,CASSLAGNNEQFF,TRBV7-9,-,-,TRBJ2-1
TGTGCCAGTCACCGGGACCTACGAAGGACCCCTAATGAGCAGTTCTTC,CASHRDLRRTPNEQFF,TRBV28,-,-,TRBJ2-1
TGTGCCATCAAAGGCAGCTTCAGCACAGATACGCAGTATTTT,CAIKGSFSTDTQYF,TRBV10-3,-,few,TRBJ2-3
TGTGCCAGCAGGATGACAGGGTTAGCTTTCTTT,CASRMTGLAFF,TRBV25-1,TRBD1,-,TRBJ1-1
TGTGCCAGCAGCGAGGGGGGAAAGGACGGGGAGCTGTTTTTT,CASSEGGKDGELFF,TRBV9,-,-,TRBJ2-2
TGTGCCAGTAGTGTGGGACGGTTTCTATATCAGCCCCAGCATTTT,CASSVGRFLYQPQHF,TRBV19,-,-,TRBJ1-5
TGTGCCAGCAGCGTAGGATCGGACGCCCGCACAGATACGCAGTATTTT,CASSVGSDARTDTQYF,TRBV9,-,-,TRBJ2-3
TGTGCCATCAGTGCGGAGGGTCCGAACACTGAAGCTTTCTTT,CAISAEGPNTEAFF,TRBV10-3,-,-,TRBJ1-1
TGTGCCAGCAGCAAACTCGGGGGGGCGAACACCGGGGAGCTGTTTTTT,CASSKLGGANTGELFF,TRBV9,TRBD2,-,TRBJ2-2
TGTGCCAGTAGAACCCCGATCCAAGAGACCCAGTACTTC,CASRTPIQETQYF,TRBV27,-,-,TRBJ2-5
TGTGCCATCAGGACCAGGGGAGAGAATGAGCAGTTCTTC,CAIRTRGENEQFF,TRBV10-3,-,-,TRBJ2-1
TGCGCCAGCAGCCAAGGCGGTCTTGACAGCTTCTCTGGAAACACCATATATTTT,CASSQGGLDSFSGNTIYF,TRBV4-1,-,-,TRBJ1-3